This T cell receptor (beta chain) appears in the sequencing data of a study of molecular identifiers for immune sequencing clone quantification. Study findings and constraints: Underestimated sizes of highly expanded clones could result from identical TCR molecules that share a barcode. Clones above 20 RNA copies contained over 98% of effector molecules but under 1% of naive ones.

The CDR3 is 20 amino acids. Germline V lookup: CDR1 SQVTM, CDR2 ANQGSEA. The V end was cut by 7 bases, the J end by 0 bases, with 34 bases between. TCRdb independently ran MiXCR on the PCR reads; one entry per CDR3 protein. The table lists about 65,000 distinct CDR3 sequences, over 15% of them singletons. Sorting selected naive CD8 T cells with a CD8+CD4-CCR7+CD45RA+ phenotype. This clonotype was found many times. Its antigen is unidentified. The clonotype comes from a human donor in good health. Some libraries in this study had Jurkat cell RNA spiked in. The rearrangement links TRBV29-1 to TRBJ2-7; D is perhaps TRBD1 (6 bases). Sample: naive CD8+ T cells from blood, with Jurkat cell RNA spiked in. Indicated subset: FACS-sorted CD8+CD4-CCR7+CD45RA+ naive T cells. The CDR3 reads CSGDFGGRCQGPNFSYEQYF. For the CDR3, the DNA is TGCAGCGGGGATTTTGGAGGTCGGTGCCAGGGGCCCAATTTCTCCTACGAGCAGTACTTC.